Reported below is one TCR beta chain. Antigen specificity is unknown. Germline assignment: CDR1 SGHAT and CDR2 FQNNGV. With 5 bases removed from V and 9 bases from J, the gap between germline ends came to 20 bases. CDR3 length: 16 amino acids. This table comes from immunoSEQ multiplex PCR, and its TCRdb copy is limited to in-frame clones, with some not included. This table holds about 7,200 clones, 75% to 90% found once. This sample was included in a study of stem cell transplantation in POMP-related autoinflammatory disease. Points from the study as a whole: In patients with PRAID, every analyzed T-cell subset tended to show lower diversity and higher clonality. In PRAID patients, the number of distinct TRB V-J gene pairings was restricted.

The sequencing input was a CXCR5-defined cell subset from PBMCs. The chain has TRBV11-2 and TRBJ1-6; D remains unclear. This sequence was found in a human donor in good health. The CDR3 spells CASSLAALQISSPLHF. DNA of the CDR3: TGTGCCAGCAGCCTAGCAGCCCTACAAATCAGTTCACCCCTCCACTTT. The full variable domain, rest sourced from reference TRBV11-2 and TRBJ1-6, is EAGVAQSPRYKIIEKRQSVAFWCNPISGHATLYWYQQILGQGPKLLIQFQNNGVVDDSQLPKDRFSAERLKGVDSTLKIQPAKLEDSAVYLCASSLAALQISSPLHFGNGTRLTVT.